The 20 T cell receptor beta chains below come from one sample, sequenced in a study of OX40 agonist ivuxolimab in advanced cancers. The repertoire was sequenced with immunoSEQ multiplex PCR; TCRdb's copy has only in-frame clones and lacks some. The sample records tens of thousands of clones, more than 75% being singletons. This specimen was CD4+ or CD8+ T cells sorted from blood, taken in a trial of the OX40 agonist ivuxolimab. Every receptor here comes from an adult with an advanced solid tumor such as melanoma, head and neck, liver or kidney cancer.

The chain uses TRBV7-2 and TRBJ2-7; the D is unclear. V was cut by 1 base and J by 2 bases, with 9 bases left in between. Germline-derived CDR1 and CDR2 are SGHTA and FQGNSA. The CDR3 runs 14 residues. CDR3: CASSLVGRTYEQYF. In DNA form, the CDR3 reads TGTGCCAGCAGCTTAGTCGGCAGGACCTACGAGCAGTACTTC.

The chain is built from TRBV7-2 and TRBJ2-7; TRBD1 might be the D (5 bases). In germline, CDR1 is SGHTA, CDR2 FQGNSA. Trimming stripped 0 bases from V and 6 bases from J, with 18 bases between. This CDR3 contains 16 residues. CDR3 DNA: TGTGCCAGCAGCTTAGCCTGGGCAGGGTTTAAGGTCGAGCAGTACTTC. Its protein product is CASSLAWAGFKVEQYF.

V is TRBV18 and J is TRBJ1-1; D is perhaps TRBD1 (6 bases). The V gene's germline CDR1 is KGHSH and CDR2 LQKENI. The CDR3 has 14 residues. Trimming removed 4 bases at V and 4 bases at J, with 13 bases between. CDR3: CASSQNRESTEAFF. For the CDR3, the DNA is TGTGCCAGCTCACAAAACAGGGAGAGCACTGAAGCTTTCTTT.

The CDR3 region has the DNA TGTGCCAGCAGCGTCGGGGGGACAGGGCCCTACGAGCAGTACTTC. Its translation: CASSVGGTGPYEQYF. The V gene is TRBV7-6, the J gene TRBJ2-7; 9 bases map to TRBD1. The V gene's germline CDR1 is SGHVS and CDR2 FNYEAQ. V lost 5 bases and J lost 2; bases outside the gene matches: 7. The CDR3 covers 15 residues.

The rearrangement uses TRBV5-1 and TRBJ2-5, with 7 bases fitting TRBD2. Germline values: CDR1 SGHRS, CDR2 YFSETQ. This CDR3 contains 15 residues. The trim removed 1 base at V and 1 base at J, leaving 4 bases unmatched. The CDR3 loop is CASSLNPGGQETQYF. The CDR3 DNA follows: TGCGCCAGCAGCTTGAACCCGGGGGGCCAAGAGACCCAGTACTTC.

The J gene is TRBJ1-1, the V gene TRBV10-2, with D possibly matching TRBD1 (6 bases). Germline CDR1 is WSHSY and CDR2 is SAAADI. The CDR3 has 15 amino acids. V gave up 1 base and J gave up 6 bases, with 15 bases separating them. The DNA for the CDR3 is TGCGCCAGCAGTGAGTTACAGGGAATAAGGCCTGAAGCTTTCTTT. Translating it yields CASSELQGIRPEAFF.

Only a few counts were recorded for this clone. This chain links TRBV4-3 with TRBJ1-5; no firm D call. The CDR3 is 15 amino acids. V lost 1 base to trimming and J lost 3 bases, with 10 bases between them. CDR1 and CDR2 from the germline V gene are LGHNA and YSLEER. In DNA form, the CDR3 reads TGCGCCAGCAGCCAAGTGGAGGGCCCCAATCAGCCCCAGCATTTT. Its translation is CASSQVEGPNQPQHF.

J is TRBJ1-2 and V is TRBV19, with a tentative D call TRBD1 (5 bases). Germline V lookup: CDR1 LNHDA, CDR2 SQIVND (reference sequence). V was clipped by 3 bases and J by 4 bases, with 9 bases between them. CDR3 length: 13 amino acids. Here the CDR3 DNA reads TGTGCCAGTAGTATCCTGGACACCTATGGCTACACCTTC. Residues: CASSILDTYGYTF.

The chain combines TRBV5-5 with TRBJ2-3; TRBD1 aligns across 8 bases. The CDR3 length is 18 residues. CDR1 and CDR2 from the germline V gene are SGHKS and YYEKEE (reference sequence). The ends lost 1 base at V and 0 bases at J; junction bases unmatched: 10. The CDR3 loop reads CASSLQLLTGDSTDTQYF. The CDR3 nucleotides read TGTGCCAGCAGCTTGCAATTGTTGACAGGGGATAGCACAGATACGCAGTATTTT.

Here the CDR3 reads CASSARPSGEQYF. The CDR3 DNA reads TGTGCCAGCAGCGCGAGGCCTAGCGGAGAGCAGTACTTC. This sequence joins TRBV9 and TRBJ2-7; 7 nucleotides agree with TRBD2. The germline gives CDR1 SGDLS, CDR2 YYNGEE. This CDR3 spans 13 amino acids. The ends lost 3 bases at V and 7 bases at J; junction bases unmatched: 7. Drawing the rest from reference TRBV9 and TRBJ2-7, the complete variable domain is DSGVTQTPKHLITATGQRVTLRCSPRSGDLSVYWYQQSLDQGLQFLIQYYNGEERAKGNILERFSAQQFPDLHSELNLSSLELGDSALYFCASSARPSGEQYFGPGTRLTVT.

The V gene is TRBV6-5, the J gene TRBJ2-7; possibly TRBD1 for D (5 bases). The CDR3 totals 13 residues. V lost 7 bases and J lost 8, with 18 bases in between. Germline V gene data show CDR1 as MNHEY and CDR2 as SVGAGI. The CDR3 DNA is TGTGCCAGCAACGGCCTGCGCGAGGACAAGCAGTACTTC. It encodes CASNGLREDKQYF.

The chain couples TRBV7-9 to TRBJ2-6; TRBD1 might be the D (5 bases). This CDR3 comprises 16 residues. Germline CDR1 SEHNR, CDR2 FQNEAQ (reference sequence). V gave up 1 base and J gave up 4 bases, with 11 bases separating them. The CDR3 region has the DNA TGTGCCAGCAGCTTAGGCCAGGGTTTGGGGGCCAACGTCCTGACTTTC. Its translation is CASSLGQGLGANVLTF.

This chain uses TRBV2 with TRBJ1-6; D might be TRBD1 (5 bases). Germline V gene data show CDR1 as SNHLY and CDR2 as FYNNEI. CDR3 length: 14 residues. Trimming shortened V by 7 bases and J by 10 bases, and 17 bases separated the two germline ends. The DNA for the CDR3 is TGTGCCAGCACCCAAGACAGATCCGACTCACCCCTCCACTTT. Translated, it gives CASTQDRSDSPLHF. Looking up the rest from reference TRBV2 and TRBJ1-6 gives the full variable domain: EPEVTQTPSHQVTQMGQEVILRCVPISNHLYFYWYRQILGQKVEFLVSFYNNEISEKSEIFDDQFSVERPDGSNFTLKIRSTKLEDSAMYFCASTQDRSDSPLHFGNGTRLTVT.

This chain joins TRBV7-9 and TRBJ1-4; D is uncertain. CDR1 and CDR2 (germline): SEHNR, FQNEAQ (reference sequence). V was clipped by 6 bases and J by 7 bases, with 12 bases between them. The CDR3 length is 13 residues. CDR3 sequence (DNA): TGTGCCAGCAGTCTGGTCCCCCGTGAAAAACTGTTTTTT. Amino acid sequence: CASSLVPREKLFF. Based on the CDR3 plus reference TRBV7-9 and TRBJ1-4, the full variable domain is DTGVSQNPRHKITKRGQNVTFRCDPISEHNRLYWYRQTLGQGPEFLTYFQNEAQLEKSRLLSDRFSAERPKGSFSTLEIQRTEQGDSAMYLCASSLVPREKLFFGSGTQLSVL.

CDR3 DNA: TGCGCCAGCAGCTTGGCCGCGGGGAGCTCTGGGGCCAACGTCCTGACTTTC. This codes for CASSLAAGSSGANVLTF. V and J are TRBV5-1 and TRBJ2-6, with D possibly being TRBD2 (6 bases). Germline CDR1 reads SGHRS; CDR2 reads YFSETQ. V lost 0 bases and J 0 bases, leaving 10 bases between the germline ends. The CDR3 runs 17 residues. Drawing the rest from reference TRBV5-1 and TRBJ2-6, the complete variable domain is KAGVTQTPRYLIKTRGQQVTLSCSPISGHRSVSWYQQTPGQGLQFLFEYFSETQRNKGNFPGRFSGRQFSNSRSEMNVSTLELGDSALYLCASSLAAGSSGANVLTFGAGSRLTVL.

In DNA, the CDR3 is TGTGCCAGCAGCGTAATGGTAGCGGGAAACACCGGGGAGCTGTTTTTT. It codes for CASSVMVAGNTGELFF. The chain uses TRBV9 and TRBJ2-2, with 8 bases identical to TRBD2. J was trimmed by 2 bases and V by 1 base; bases with no gene match: 4. The CDR3 spans 16 residues. CDR1 is SGDLS, CDR2 YYNGEE, per germline.

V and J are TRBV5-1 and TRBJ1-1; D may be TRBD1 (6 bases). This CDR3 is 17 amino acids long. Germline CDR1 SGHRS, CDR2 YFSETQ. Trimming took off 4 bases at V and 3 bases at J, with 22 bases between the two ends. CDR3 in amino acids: CASSPDEILGAYTEAFF. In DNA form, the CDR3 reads TGCGCCAGCAGCCCAGATGAAATTTTGGGGGCATACACTGAAGCTTTCTTT.

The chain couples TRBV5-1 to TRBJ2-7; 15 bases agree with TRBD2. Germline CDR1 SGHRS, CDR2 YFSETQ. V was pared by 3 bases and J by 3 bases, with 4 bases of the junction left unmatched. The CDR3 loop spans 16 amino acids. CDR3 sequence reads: CASSSGLAGGIYEQYF. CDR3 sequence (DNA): TGCGCCAGCAGCTCGGGACTAGCGGGGGGCATCTACGAGCAGTACTTC.

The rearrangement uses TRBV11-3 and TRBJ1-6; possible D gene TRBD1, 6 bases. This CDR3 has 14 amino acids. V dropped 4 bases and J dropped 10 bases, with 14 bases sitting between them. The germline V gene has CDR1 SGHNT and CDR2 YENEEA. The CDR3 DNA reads TGTGCCAGCAGCTCCGGACAGTCGCAATCACCCCTCCACTTT. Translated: CASSSGQSQSPLHF.

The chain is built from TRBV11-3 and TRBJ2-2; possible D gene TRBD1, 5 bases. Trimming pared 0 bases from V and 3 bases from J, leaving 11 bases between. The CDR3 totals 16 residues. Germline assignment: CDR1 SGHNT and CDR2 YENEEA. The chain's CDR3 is CASSLEETDYTGELFF. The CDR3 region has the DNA TGTGCCAGCAGCTTAGAGGAGACAGATTACACCGGGGAGCTGTTTTTT.